Listed below are T cell receptor beta chains from one sample, sequenced in a study of blood T cells in healthy people across ages. TCRdb fed the 5' RACE reads into MiXCR, producing one record per CDR3 protein. The sample consists of 800,000 to 900,000 distinct CDR3 sequences, under 80% of them appearing once. Sequencing used blood. These receptors originate from a man aged 25-45 years in good health. Both conserved end residues are part of each CDR3. A D gene is named only where the DNA matches it firmly. For some rows the clone size is stated as once, few or many, or as a class when expanded; others skip it.

d_call	clone_size	v_call	j_call	cdr3_aa	cdr3_nt
TRBD1	.	TRBV6-1	TRBJ2-5	CASSLGGQGTQETQYF	TGTGCCAGCAGTCTAGGGGGACAGGGGACCCAAGAGACCCAGTACTTC
.	.	TRBV2	TRBJ2-5	CASSEDGRETQYF	TGTGCCAGCAGTGAAGACGGGCGGGAGACCCAGTACTTC
.	.	TRBV27	TRBJ2-7	CASGIRGGGARTSTREQYF	TGTGCCAGCGGGATTCGAGGGGGGGGCGCGCGGACGAGCACAAGGGAGCAGTACTTC
.	once	TRBV4-3	TRBJ2-5	CASSQVGRSFQETQYF	TGCGCCAGCAGCCAAGTAGGCAGGTCATTTCAAGAGACCCAGTACTTC
.	.	TRBV24-1	TRBJ2-2	CATSDVTGNTGELFF	TGTGCCACCAGTGATGTGACAGGGAACACCGGGGAGCTGTTTTTT
.	.	TRBV6-6	TRBJ2-5	CASSYIRGTQETQYF	TGTGCCAGCAGTTACATCCGGGGGACCCAAGAGACCCAGTACTTC
.	.	TRBV25-1	TRBJ2-3	CASSESGELTDTQYF	TGTGCCAGCAGTGAATCAGGGGAGCTCACAGATACGCAGTATTTT
TRBD1	.	TRBV28	TRBJ2-1	CASSSLGTAEKEQFF	TGTGCCAGCAGTTCCCTCGGGACAGCGGAAAAGGAGCAGTTCTTC
.	few	TRBV28	TRBJ1-2	CASSWPGTAYGYTF	TGTGCCAGCAGTTGGCCGGGGACGGCCTATGGCTACACCTTC
.	.	TRBV7-6	TRBJ1-2	CASAPGGNYGYTF	TGTGCCAGCGCCCCGGGGGGGAACTATGGCTACACCTTC
.	.	TRBV6-4	TRBJ2-1	CASSERQYNEQFF	TGTGCCAGCAGTGAGCGACAGTACAATGAGCAGTTCTTC
.	few	TRBV6-2/TRBV6-3	TRBJ2-5	CASSPGAWVETQYF	TGTGCCAGCAGTCCAGGGGCGTGGGTAGAGACCCAGTACTTC
.	.	TRBV15	TRBJ2-7	CATSRDLGQIAEQYF	TGTGCCACCAGCAGAGATCTGGGGCAAATCGCCGAGCAGTACTTC
TRBD1	few	TRBV6-5	TRBJ1-1	CASRTGGLLNTEAFF	TGTGCCAGCCGGACAGGGGGCCTGTTGAACACTGAAGCTTTCTTT
.	few	TRBV12-3/TRBV12-4	TRBJ1-6	CASSLVAPSGGSPLHF	TGTGCCAGCAGTTTAGTAGCCCCTTCGGGGGGTTCACCCCTCCACTTT
TRBD2	.	TRBV4-3	TRBJ2-3	CASSQALAGARTDTQYF	TGCGCCAGCAGCCAAGCTCTAGCGGGGGCCCGCACAGATACGCAGTATTTT
.	few	TRBV5-1	TRBJ2-7	CASSFQPGLSYNEQYF	TGCGCCAGCAGCTTCCAACCGGGACTTTCCTACAATGAGCAGTACTTC
TRBD2	.	TRBV7-3	TRBJ2-1	CASSLLAGGLGNEQFF	TGTGCCAGCAGCTTACTAGCGGGGGGGCTTGGGAATGAGCAGTTCTTC
TRBD2	.	TRBV29-1	TRBJ2-5	CSVAVGGAQETQYF	TGCAGCGTTGCTGTCGGGGGGGCACAAGAGACCCAGTACTTC
.	.	TRBV11-2	TRBJ2-7	CASSPRGGFGTYEQYF	TGTGCCAGCAGCCCACGTGGGGGGTTTGGGACCTACGAGCAGTACTTC
.	.	TRBV4-3	TRBJ2-6	CASSQSRLGANVLTF	TGCGCCAGCAGCCAGAGTCGGTTAGGGGCCAACGTCCTGACTTTC
.	few	TRBV9	TRBJ1-2	CASSVAEAHYGYTF	TGTGCCAGCAGCGTAGCAGAGGCCCACTATGGCTACACCTTC
.	.	TRBV2	TRBJ2-3	CASSGRVYDTQYF	TGTGCCAGCAGTGGGAGGGTTTACGATACGCAGTATTTT
TRBD1	.	TRBV28	TRBJ2-7	CATEGQGDEQYF	TGTGCCACTGAGGGGCAGGGGGACGAGCAGTACTTC
.	.	TRBV20-1	TRBJ1-2	CSAGDTARRGYTF	TGCAGTGCCGGCGACACGGCTCGTCGGGGCTACACCTTC
.	.	TRBV4-2	TRBJ2-4	CASSQEGRQGQNIQYF	TGTGCCAGCAGCCAAGAGGGGAGGCAGGGACAAAACATTCAGTACTTC
.	few	TRBV5-6	TRBJ2-1	CASSLTGRSYNEQFF	TGTGCCAGCAGCTTAACAGGGCGCTCCTACAATGAGCAGTTCTTC
.	once	TRBV5-1	TRBJ1-2	CASSSDAGLGYTF	TGCGCCAGCAGCTCCGATGCCGGTTTGGGCTACACCTTC
.	.	TRBV6-2/TRBV6-3	TRBJ2-1	CASSYVREYNEQFF	TGTGCCAGCAGTTATGTCAGGGAATACAATGAGCAGTTCTTC
.	.	TRBV20-1	TRBJ2-4	CSADDQGAKNIQYF	TGCAGTGCCGATGACCAGGGAGCCAAAAACATTCAGTACTTC
.	.	TRBV7-9	TRBJ2-5	CASSPGPRTVDNEQYF	TGTGCCAGCAGCCCAGGCCCCCGGACAGTAGACAATGAGCAGTACTTC
.	.	TRBV7-2	TRBJ1-2	CASSYSSRSGYTF	TGTGCCAGCAGCTACAGCAGCCGATCTGGCTACACCTTC
.	.	TRBV3-1	TRBJ2-7	CASSYGHTYEQYF	TGTGCCAGCAGCTACGGACACACCTACGAGCAGTACTTC
.	few	TRBV27	TRBJ1-6	CASRVGYNSPLHF	TGTGCCAGCAGAGTAGGCTATAATTCACCCCTCCACTTT
TRBD2	.	TRBV20-1	TRBJ2-7	CSAKTTIAGSYNEQYF	TGCAGTGCCAAAACGACCATAGCGGGGTCCTACAATGAGCAGTACTTC
.	once	TRBV4-2	TRBJ2-1	CASSQGTAMYEQFF	TGTGCCAGCAGCCAAGGGACAGCGATGTATGAGCAGTTCTTC
TRBD1	.	TRBV7-2	TRBJ2-2	CASSGTGRTGELFF	TGTGCCAGCAGCGGGACAGGGCGCACCGGGGAGCTGTTTTTT
.	.	TRBV7-9	TRBJ2-5	CASSGVQGTQYF	TGTGCCAGCAGTGGAGTGCAGGGGACCCAGTACTTC
TRBD1	.	TRBV20-1	TRBJ1-2	CSARDRGLATRGYTF	TGCAGTGCTAGAGACAGGGGGCTTGCGACTAGGGGCTACACCTTC
TRBD1	.	TRBV7-9	TRBJ2-7	CASSFRLGTAYEQYF	TGTGCCAGCAGCTTCCGCTTGGGGACAGCCTACGAGCAGTACTTC
TRBD1	.	TRBV9	TRBJ2-2	CASSVGTAPNTGELFF	TGTGCCAGCAGCGTTGGGACAGCCCCGAACACCGGGGAGCTGTTTTTT
TRBD2	.	TRBV20-1	TRBJ2-7	CSARVRGSSYEQYF	TGCAGTGCTAGAGTGCGGGGGAGCTCCTACGAGCAGTACTTC
.	.	TRBV27	TRBJ2-7	CASSLGITYEQYF	TGTGCCAGCAGTTTGGGAATCACCTACGAGCAGTACTTC
.	.	TRBV6-6	TRBJ2-5	CASSYSTRGLETQYF	TGTGCCAGCAGTTACTCGACCCGGGGGCTAGAGACCCAGTACTTC
.	.	TRBV7-2	TRBJ2-6	CASSLGGVSGANVLTF	TGTGCCAGCAGCTTAGGCGGGGTCTCTGGGGCCAACGTCCTGACTTTC
.	once	TRBV5-6	TRBJ1-2	CASSDPSGDYGYTF	TGTGCCAGCAGCGATCCCTCGGGGGACTATGGCTACACCTTC
.	.	TRBV12-3/TRBV12-4	TRBJ2-5	CASSSPLGLETQYF	TGTGCCAGCAGCTCCCCACTAGGATTGGAGACCCAGTACTTC
.	.	TRBV6-6	TRBJ1-6	CASSYINSPLHF	TGTGCCAGCAGTTACATCAATTCACCCCTCCACTTT
.	.	TRBV2	TRBJ2-5	CASSRGGGPRQETQYF	TGTGCCAGCAGTAGAGGGGGGGGGCCTCGCCAAGAGACCCAGTACTTC
.	.	TRBV30	TRBJ2-7	CAWSVKGYEQYF	TGTGCCTGGAGTGTAAAGGGATACGAGCAGTACTTC
.	many	TRBV20-1	TRBJ2-1	CSASPIDTGNYNEQFF	TGCAGTGCTTCCCCTATCGACACGGGAAACTACAATGAGCAGTTCTTC
.	.	TRBV24-1	TRBJ2-1	CATSDRDIQSPYNEQFF	TGTGCCACCAGTGATCGGGACATCCAGAGCCCCTACAATGAGCAGTTCTTC
.	.	TRBV14	TRBJ1-2	CASSQGGPPGYTF	TGTGCCAGCAGCCAAGGAGGCCCGCCTGGCTACACCTTC